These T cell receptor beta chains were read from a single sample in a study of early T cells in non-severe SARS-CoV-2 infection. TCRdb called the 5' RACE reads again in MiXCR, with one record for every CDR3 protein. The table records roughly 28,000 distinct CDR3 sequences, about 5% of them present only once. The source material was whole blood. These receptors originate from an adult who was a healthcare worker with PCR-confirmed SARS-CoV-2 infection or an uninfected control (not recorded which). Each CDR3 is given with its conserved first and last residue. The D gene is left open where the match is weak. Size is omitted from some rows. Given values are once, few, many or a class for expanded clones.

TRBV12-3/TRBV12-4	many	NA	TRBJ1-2	TGTGCCAGCAGAACCAGGGGAGACTATGGCTACACCTTC	CASRTRGDYGYTF
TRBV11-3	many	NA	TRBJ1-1	TGTGCCAGCAGCTTAACTATGAACACTGAAGCTTTCTTT	CASSLTMNTEAFF
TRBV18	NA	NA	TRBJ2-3	TGTGCCAGCTCACTTCTTAGCGACACAGATACGCAGTATTTT	CASSLLSDTDTQYF
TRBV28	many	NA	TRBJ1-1	TGTGCCAGCAGTTTATCGACCACGACTGAAGCTTTCTTT	CASSLSTTTEAFF
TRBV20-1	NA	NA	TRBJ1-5	TGCAGTGCTAGAGATTTGGGAGCCTTGGGAAATCAGCCCCAGCATTTT	CSARDLGALGNQPQHF
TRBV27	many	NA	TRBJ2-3	TGTGCCAGCAGTTTGACTCCTTTAGGTACGCAGTATTTT	CASSLTPLGTQYF
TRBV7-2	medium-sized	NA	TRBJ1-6	TGTGCCAGCAGCTTCTATTTTGGGAGATCACCCCTCCACTTT	CASSFYFGRSPLHF
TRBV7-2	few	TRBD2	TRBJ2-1	TGTGCCAGCAGCAAAGTAGCGGGAGCTTCGTACAATGAGCAGTTCTTC	CASSKVAGASYNEQFF
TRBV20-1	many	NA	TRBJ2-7	TGCAGTGCTAGAGATTTTTCGAGGGACGAGCAGTACTTC	CSARDFSRDEQYF
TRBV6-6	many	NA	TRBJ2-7	TGTGCCAGCAGTTACTCGATTACAGGGCCCTACGAGCAGTACTTC	CASSYSITGPYEQYF
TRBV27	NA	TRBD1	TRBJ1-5	TGTGCCAGCAGTTTACTGGGACAGGGGATCAATCAGCCCCAGCATTTT	CASSLLGQGINQPQHF
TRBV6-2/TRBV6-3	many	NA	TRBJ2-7	TGTGCCAGCAGTTACGGGGGCGGATCCTACGAGCAGTACTTC	CASSYGGGSYEQYF
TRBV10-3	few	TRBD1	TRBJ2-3	TGTGCCATCAGTCCGACAGGGATGTATACGCAGTATTTT	CAISPTGMYTQYF
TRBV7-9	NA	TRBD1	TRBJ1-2	TGTGCCAGCAGCTTTTCGGGACAGACTCCCTATGGCTACACCTTC	CASSFSGQTPYGYTF
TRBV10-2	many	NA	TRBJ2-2	TGCGCCAGCAGTGAGTCGAACGCCTCCACCGGGGAGCTGTTTTTT	CASSESNASTGELFF
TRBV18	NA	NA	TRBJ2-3	TGTGCCAGCTCACGCAACGGGCCGTCTATGGATACGCAGTATTTT	CASSRNGPSMDTQYF
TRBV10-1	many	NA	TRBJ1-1	TGCGCCAGCAGTGACCAGGGGATGACTGAAGCTTTCTTT	CASSDQGMTEAFF
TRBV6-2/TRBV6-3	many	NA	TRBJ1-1	TGTGCCGTGGGGACCGCGACAACACAAGCTTTCTTT	CAVGTATTQAFF
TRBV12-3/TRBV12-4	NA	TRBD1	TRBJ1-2	TGTGCCAGCAGTTTAGGGCAGGGGGAAAACTATGGCTACACCTTC	CASSLGQGENYGYTF
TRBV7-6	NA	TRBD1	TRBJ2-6	TGTGCCAGCAGCCTGATGAATGCGGGACAGGGTCTACTGGGCGGGGCCAACGTCCTGACTTTC	CASSLMNAGQGLLGGANVLTF
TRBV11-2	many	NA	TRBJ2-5	TGTGCCAGCAGCTTAGATTCCAGGGGATCGCAGACCCAGTACTTC	CASSLDSRGSQTQYF
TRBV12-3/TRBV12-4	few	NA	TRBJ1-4	TGTGCCAGCTCTCCACTTCTTAGTTCAGGACCTGAAAAATTGTTTTTT	CASSPLLSSGPEKLFF
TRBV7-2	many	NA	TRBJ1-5	TGTGCCAGCAGCTTCAGGGATCAGCCCCAGCATTTT	CASSFRDQPQHF
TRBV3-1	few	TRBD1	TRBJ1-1	TGTGCCAGCAGCCGGGACAGGGTGGCTGAAGCTTTCTTT	CASSRDRVAEAFF
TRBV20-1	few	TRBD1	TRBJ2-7	TGCAGTGCTAGATTGGACAGGGGGTACGAGCAGTACTTC	CSARLDRGYEQYF
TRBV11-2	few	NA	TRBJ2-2	TGTGCCAGCAGCTTAGCAAGGGGTCCCGGGGAGCTGTTTTTT	CASSLARGPGELFF
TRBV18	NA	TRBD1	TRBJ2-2	TGTGCCAGCTCACCAGGCGGACAGGGGGCCACCGGGGAGCTGTTTTTT	CASSPGGQGATGELFF
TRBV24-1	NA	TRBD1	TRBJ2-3	TGTGCCACCAGTGACTCGGACAGGGGGAAGGCAGATACGCAGTATTTT	CATSDSDRGKADTQYF
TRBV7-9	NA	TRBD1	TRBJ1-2	TGTGCCAGCAGCGCAGGGACAGACTATGGCTACACCTTC	CASSAGTDYGYTF